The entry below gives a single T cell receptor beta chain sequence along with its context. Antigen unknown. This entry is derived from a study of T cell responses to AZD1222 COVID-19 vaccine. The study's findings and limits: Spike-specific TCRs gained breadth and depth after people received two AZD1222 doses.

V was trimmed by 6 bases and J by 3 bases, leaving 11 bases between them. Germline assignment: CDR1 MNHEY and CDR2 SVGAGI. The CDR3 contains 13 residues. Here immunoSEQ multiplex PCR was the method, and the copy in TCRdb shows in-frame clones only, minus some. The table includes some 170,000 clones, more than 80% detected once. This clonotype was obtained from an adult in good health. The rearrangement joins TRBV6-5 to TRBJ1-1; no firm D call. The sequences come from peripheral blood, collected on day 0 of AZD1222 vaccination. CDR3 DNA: TGTGCCAGCAGGGCCCCTTGGTACACTGAAGCTTTCTTT. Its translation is CASRAPWYTEAFF.